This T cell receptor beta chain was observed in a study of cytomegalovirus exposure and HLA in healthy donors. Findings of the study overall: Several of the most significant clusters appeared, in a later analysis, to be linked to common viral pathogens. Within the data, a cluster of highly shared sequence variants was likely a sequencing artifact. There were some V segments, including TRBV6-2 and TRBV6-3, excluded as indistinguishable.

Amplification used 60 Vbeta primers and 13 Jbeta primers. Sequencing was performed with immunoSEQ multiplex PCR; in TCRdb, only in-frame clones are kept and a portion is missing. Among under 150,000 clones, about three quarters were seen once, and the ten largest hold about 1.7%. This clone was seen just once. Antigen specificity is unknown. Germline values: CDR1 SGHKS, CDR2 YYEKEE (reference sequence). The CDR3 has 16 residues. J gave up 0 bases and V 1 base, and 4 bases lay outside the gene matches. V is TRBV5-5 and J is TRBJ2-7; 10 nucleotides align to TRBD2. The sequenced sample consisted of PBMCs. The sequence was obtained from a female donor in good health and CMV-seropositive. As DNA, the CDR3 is TGTGCCAGCAGCTTGCTAGCGGGAGACATCTCCTACGAGCAGTACTTC. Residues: CASSLLAGDISYEQYF.